These 5 T cell receptor beta chains were sequenced from one sample in a study of T cell repertoires in cytomegalovirus infection. Antigen specificity for these receptors is unknown. In TCRdb, the reads were re-called with MiXCR into one record per CDR3 protein. The sample holds hundreds of thousands of distinct CDR3 sequences; around 32% are singletons and the top ten take about 18%. The material was cultured PBMCs, obtained from culture after CMV antigen stimulation. All receptors come from a human donor in good health (CMV status not recorded). Some clones in this sample may be carry-over from other donors' samples.

This clonotype was counted at least ten times. The J gene is TRBJ2-7, the V gene TRBV11-2; the match to TRBD1 covers 7 bases. The V and J ends lost 5 bases and 5 bases, in that order; junction bases with no gene match: 3. The CDR3 has 12 amino acids. Germline V gene sequence: CDR1 SGHAT, CDR2 FQNNGV. CDR3 in amino acids: CASSRDRDEQYF. DNA for the CDR3: TGTGCCAGCAGCCGTGACAGGGACGAGCAGTACTTC.

At least ten counts were recorded for this clonotype. This chain uses TRBV7-2 with TRBJ1-3; D ambiguous. The CDR3 is made up of 13 amino acids. Germline-derived CDR1 and CDR2 are SGHTA and FQGNSA. The V gene lost 7 bases and the J gene lost 4 bases, with 11 bases spanning the gap. The CDR3 nucleotides are TGTGCCAGCAAAGGTGGACTCGGAAACACCATATATTTT. Translating it yields CASKGGLGNTIYF.

This clonotype was found many times. The rearrangement joins TRBV7-2 to TRBJ2-2; D ambiguous. CDR3 size: 13 residues. CDR1 SGHTA and CDR2 FQGNSA come from the germline V gene. The ends were cut back, 0 bases at V and 4 bases at J, with 3 bases in the middle. The CDR3 DNA follows: TGTGCCAGCAGCTTAGCAGGCACCGGGGAGCTGTTTTTT. Its translation: CASSLAGTGELFF.

The chain is built from TRBV18 and TRBJ1-1; D gene ambiguous. The CDR3 sequence is 11 residues long. The germline gives CDR1 KGHSH, CDR2 LQKENI. V was trimmed by 10 bases and J by 2 bases, leaving 8 bases between them. The CDR3 spells CATALNTEAFF. The CDR3 nucleotides read TGTGCCACCGCACTCAACACTGAAGCTTTCTTT.

This clonotype was counted once. The chain carries TRBV7-2 and TRBJ2-7; possible D gene TRBD1, 5 bases. Germline assignment: CDR1 SGHTA and CDR2 FQGNSA. The CDR3 runs to 14 residues. V was shortened by 5 bases and J by 7 bases, with 18 bases between the two germline ends. CDR3 loop: CASSTWGPTGEQYF. The CDR3 DNA reads TGTGCCAGCAGCACCTGGGGCCCCACAGGAGAGCAGTACTTC. The entire variable domain, with the rest obtained from reference TRBV7-2 and TRBJ2-7, is as follows: GAGVSQSPSNKVTEKGKDVELRCDPISGHTALYWYRQSLGQGLEFLIYFQGNSAPDKSGLPSDRFSAERTGGSVSTLTIQRTQQEDSAVYLCASSTWGPTGEQYFGPGTRLTVT.